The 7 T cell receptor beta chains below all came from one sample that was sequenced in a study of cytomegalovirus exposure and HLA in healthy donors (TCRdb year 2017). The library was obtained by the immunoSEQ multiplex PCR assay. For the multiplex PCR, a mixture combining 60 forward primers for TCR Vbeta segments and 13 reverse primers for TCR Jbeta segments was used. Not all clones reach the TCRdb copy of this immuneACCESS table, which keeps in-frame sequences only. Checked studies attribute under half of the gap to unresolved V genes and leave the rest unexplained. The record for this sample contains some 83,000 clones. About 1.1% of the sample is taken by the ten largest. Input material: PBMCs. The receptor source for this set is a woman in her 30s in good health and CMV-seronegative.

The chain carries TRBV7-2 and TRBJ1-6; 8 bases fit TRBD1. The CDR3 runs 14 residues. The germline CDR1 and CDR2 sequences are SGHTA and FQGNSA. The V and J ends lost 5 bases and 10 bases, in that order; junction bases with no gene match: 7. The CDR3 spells CASSPQGAQSPLHF. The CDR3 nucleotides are TGTGCCAGCAGCCCGCAGGGGGCCCAGTCACCCCTCCACTTT.

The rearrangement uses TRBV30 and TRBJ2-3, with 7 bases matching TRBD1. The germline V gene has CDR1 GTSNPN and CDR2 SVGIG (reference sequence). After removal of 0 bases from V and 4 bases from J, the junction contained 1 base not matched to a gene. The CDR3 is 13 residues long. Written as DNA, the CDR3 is TGTGCCTGGAGTGTAACAGGGGCAGATACGCAGTATTTT. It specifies CAWSVTGADTQYF.

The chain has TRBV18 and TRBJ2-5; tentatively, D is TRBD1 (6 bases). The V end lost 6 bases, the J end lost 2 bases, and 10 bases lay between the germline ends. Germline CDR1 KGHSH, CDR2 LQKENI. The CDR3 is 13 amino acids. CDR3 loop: CASSEQGQETQYF. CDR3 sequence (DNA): TGTGCCAGCTCCGAACAGGGACAAGAGACCCAGTACTTC.

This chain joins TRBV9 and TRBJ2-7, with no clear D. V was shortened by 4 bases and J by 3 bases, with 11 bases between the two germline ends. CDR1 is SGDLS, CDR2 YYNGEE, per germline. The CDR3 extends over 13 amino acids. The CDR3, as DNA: TGTGCCAGCAGCCTTAGCCGGGTCTACGAGCAGTACTTC. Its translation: CASSLSRVYEQYF.

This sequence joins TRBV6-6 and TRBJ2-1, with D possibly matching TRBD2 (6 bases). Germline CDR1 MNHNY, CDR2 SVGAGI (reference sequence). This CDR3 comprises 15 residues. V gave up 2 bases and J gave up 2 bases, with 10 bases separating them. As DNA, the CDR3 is TGTGCCAGCAGTTACATTAGGAGGGCCTACAATGAGCAGTTCTTC. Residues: CASSYIRRAYNEQFF.

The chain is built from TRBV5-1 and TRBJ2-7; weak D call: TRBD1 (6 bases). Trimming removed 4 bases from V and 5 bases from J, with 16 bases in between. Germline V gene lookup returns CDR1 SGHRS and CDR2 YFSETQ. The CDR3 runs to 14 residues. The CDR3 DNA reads TGCGCCAGCAGCACCCAGACAGGCTCGGACGAGCAGTACTTC. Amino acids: CASSTQTGSDEQYF.

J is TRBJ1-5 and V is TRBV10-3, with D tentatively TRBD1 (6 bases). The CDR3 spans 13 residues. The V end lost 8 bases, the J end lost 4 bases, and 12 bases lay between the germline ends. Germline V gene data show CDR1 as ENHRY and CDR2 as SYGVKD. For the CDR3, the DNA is TGTGCCATCTGGTCAGGGGCGAATCAGCCCCAGCATTTT. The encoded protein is CAIWSGANQPQHF.